A selection of T cell receptor beta chains follows, all from one sample in a study of CD8 T cells in Susac syndrome. One entry per CDR3 protein results from TCRdb running MiXCR on the immunoSEQ multiplex PCR reads. The sample has roughly 50,000 distinct CDR3 sequences; roughly 93% are singletons. Sequenced sample: CD8+ T cells from PBMCs. These receptors were obtained from a human donor in good health. The conserved cysteine and the conserved F or W are not part of the CDR3 here. Each record gives: clone size, V gene, J gene, CDR3 length, CDR3 protein. Some rows mark clone size as missing; the rest say once, few, many or name a class of expanded clone.

clone_size: .; v_call: TRBV2; j_call: TRBJ1-5; cdr3_length: 13; cdr3_aa: ASISGTEKNQPQH
clone_size: .; v_call: TRBV27; j_call: TRBJ2-7; cdr3_length: 11; cdr3_aa: ASSPIGGDEQY
clone_size: .; v_call: TRBV7-8; j_call: TRBJ2-2; cdr3_length: 17; cdr3_aa: ASSPETIGLEGNTGELF
clone_size: .; v_call: TRBV29-1; j_call: TRBJ2-7; cdr3_length: 12; cdr3_aa: SVEPAVGGKEQY
clone_size: .; v_call: TRBV7-2; j_call: TRBJ2-7; cdr3_length: 12; cdr3_aa: ASSQLELTYEQY
clone_size: once; v_call: TRBV6-5; j_call: TRBJ2-5; cdr3_length: 14; cdr3_aa: ASSYSGKRAQETQY
clone_size: .; v_call: TRBV20-1; j_call: TRBJ1-1; cdr3_length: 14; cdr3_aa: SARDPQGVIGTEAF
clone_size: .; v_call: TRBV2; j_call: TRBJ1-2; cdr3_length: 14; cdr3_aa: ASSEGGQINNYGYT
clone_size: .; v_call: TRBV28; j_call: TRBJ2-5; cdr3_length: 12; cdr3_aa: ASSPPGEGETQY
clone_size: .; v_call: TRBV19; j_call: TRBJ2-1; cdr3_length: 13; cdr3_aa: ASSRGLAVENEQF
clone_size: .; v_call: TRBV2; j_call: TRBJ1-2; cdr3_length: 15; cdr3_aa: ASRKQMTGTGDYGYT
clone_size: .; v_call: TRBV28; j_call: TRBJ2-3; cdr3_length: 12; cdr3_aa: ASSFGSSTDTQY
clone_size: few; v_call: TRBV14; j_call: TRBJ2-3; cdr3_length: 12; cdr3_aa: ASSPRESADTQY
clone_size: .; v_call: TRBV25-1; j_call: TRBJ2-5; cdr3_length: 13; cdr3_aa: ASSETSGIQETQY
clone_size: .; v_call: TRBV5-6; j_call: TRBJ2-3; cdr3_length: 14; cdr3_aa: ASSLEAGDLSDTQY
clone_size: .; v_call: TRBV2; j_call: TRBJ2-4; cdr3_length: 12; cdr3_aa: ASSPVGQGDIQY
clone_size: once; v_call: TRBV12-3/TRBV12-4; j_call: TRBJ2-3; cdr3_length: 9; cdr3_aa: ASTSTDTQY
clone_size: .; v_call: TRBV7-6; j_call: TRBJ2-7; cdr3_length: 15; cdr3_aa: ASSLYSMTSGSYEQY
clone_size: once; v_call: TRBV7-8; j_call: TRBJ2-5; cdr3_length: 12; cdr3_aa: ASRSGLAIETQY
clone_size: .; v_call: TRBV28; j_call: TRBJ2-5; cdr3_length: 10; cdr3_aa: ASSPPAWTQY
clone_size: .; v_call: TRBV2; j_call: TRBJ2-7; cdr3_length: 11; cdr3_aa: ASRGQGPYEQY
clone_size: .; v_call: TRBV19; j_call: TRBJ2-3; cdr3_length: 12; cdr3_aa: ASSIPGLADTQY
clone_size: .; v_call: TRBV12-3/TRBV12-4; j_call: TRBJ2-7; cdr3_length: 13; cdr3_aa: ASSTPGQGVYEQY
clone_size: .; v_call: TRBV3-1; j_call: TRBJ2-7; cdr3_length: 12; cdr3_aa: ASSQDPGPYEQY
clone_size: .; v_call: TRBV28; j_call: TRBJ2-5; cdr3_length: 14; cdr3_aa: ASRTGTSGSRGTQY
clone_size: .; v_call: TRBV12-3/TRBV12-4; j_call: TRBJ2-3; cdr3_length: 11; cdr3_aa: ASRMGLADTQY
clone_size: .; v_call: TRBV9; j_call: TRBJ2-7; cdr3_length: 12; cdr3_aa: ASSARSEVYEQY
clone_size: .; v_call: TRBV13; j_call: TRBJ1-1; cdr3_length: 12; cdr3_aa: ASSWGRPNTEAF
clone_size: .; v_call: TRBV13; j_call: TRBJ2-1; cdr3_length: 15; cdr3_aa: ASSLGRGQEIYNEQF
clone_size: .; v_call: TRBV4-1; j_call: TRBJ2-1; cdr3_length: 12; cdr3_aa: ASSQDETTDEQF
clone_size: once; v_call: TRBV5-6; j_call: TRBJ1-1; cdr3_length: 11; cdr3_aa: ASSYVANTEAF
clone_size: .; v_call: TRBV4-1; j_call: TRBJ2-7; cdr3_length: 18; cdr3_aa: ASSQDPRRPSGGTTLGQY
clone_size: .; v_call: TRBV9; j_call: TRBJ2-1; cdr3_length: 12; cdr3_aa: ASSVGADYNEQF
clone_size: .; v_call: TRBV5-6; j_call: TRBJ2-2; cdr3_length: 13; cdr3_aa: ASSVGTGVLGELF
clone_size: .; v_call: TRBV5-1; j_call: TRBJ2-7; cdr3_length: 12; cdr3_aa: ASSLVPASYEQY
clone_size: .; v_call: TRBV27; j_call: TRBJ2-5; cdr3_length: 11; cdr3_aa: ASRDYTQETQY
clone_size: .; v_call: TRBV27; j_call: TRBJ1-5; cdr3_length: 12; cdr3_aa: ASSFKGSNQPQH
clone_size: .; v_call: TRBV6-2/TRBV6-3; j_call: TRBJ2-3; cdr3_length: 17; cdr3_aa: ASSYSIHRGPRSTDTQY
clone_size: .; v_call: TRBV11-2; j_call: TRBJ2-6; cdr3_length: 13; cdr3_aa: ASSLAISGANVLT
clone_size: .; v_call: TRBV12-3/TRBV12-4; j_call: TRBJ2-3; cdr3_length: 14; cdr3_aa: ASSGRLAGAVDTQY
clone_size: .; v_call: TRBV3-1; j_call: TRBJ2-3; cdr3_length: 13; cdr3_aa: ASTSKLAVTDTQY
clone_size: .; v_call: TRBV27; j_call: TRBJ2-1; cdr3_length: 13; cdr3_aa: ASSPGLVSYNEQF
clone_size: .; v_call: TRBV27; j_call: TRBJ2-1; cdr3_length: 13; cdr3_aa: ASSPELVGRNEQF
clone_size: .; v_call: TRBV5-1; j_call: TRBJ2-7; cdr3_length: 11; cdr3_aa: ASSSTGAYEQY
clone_size: .; v_call: TRBV29-1; j_call: TRBJ1-2; cdr3_length: 11; cdr3_aa: SVEETGNYGYT
clone_size: .; v_call: TRBV29-1; j_call: TRBJ2-7; cdr3_length: 10; cdr3_aa: SVEGSGDEQY
clone_size: .; v_call: TRBV3-1; j_call: TRBJ2-2; cdr3_length: 13; cdr3_aa: ASSQVVPGTGELF
clone_size: .; v_call: TRBV7-2; j_call: TRBJ2-6; cdr3_length: 16; cdr3_aa: ASSLVGQVLPGANVLT
clone_size: .; v_call: TRBV27; j_call: TRBJ2-1; cdr3_length: 11; cdr3_aa: ASSLNLWGQQF